Below, 9 T cell receptor beta chains from the same sample are listed, as sequenced in a study of naive and memory T cell subsets. Overall study results and limits: Especially in CD8 cells, naive repertoires contained a few larger clonotypes, possibly CD45RA-re-expressing memory cells.

These receptors' targets are unknown. Both TRBC1 and TRBC2 were covered by a beta constant-region primer of two equimolar oligonucleotides. The ligated cDNA underwent four PCR rounds using SP2 and nested alpha and beta constant-region primers. Using its own MiXCR run on the UMI-ligation and nested PCR reads, TCRdb lists one record per CDR3 protein. The table includes under 150,000 distinct CDR3 sequences, approximately 20% detected once. The material sequenced was naive CD8+ T cells from blood. The origin of the receptors is a human donor in good health.

This clonotype was counted only a few times. V usage is TRBV4-1 and J usage is TRBJ2-1; D not resolved. V was clipped by 3 bases and J by 4 bases, with 7 bases between them. The CDR3 loop spans 13 amino acids. Germline V gene data show CDR1 as MGHRA and CDR2 as YSYEKL. In DNA form, the CDR3 reads TGCGCCAGCAGCCAGGGGAAGTACAATGAGCAGTTCTTC. This encodes CASSQGKYNEQFF.

This clonotype came up a few times. CDR3 DNA sequence: TGTGCCAGCAGTTTGACGGGGTCGGGCAATTCACCCCTCCACTTT. Protein sequence: CASSLTGSGNSPLHF. This chain uses TRBV28 with TRBJ1-6; D is ambiguous. The CDR3 is 15 residues long. V was clipped by 3 bases and J by 7 bases, with 13 bases between them. Per germline, CDR1 MDHEN and CDR2 SYDVKM.

The genes are TRBV5-4 and TRBJ2-1; 11 bases line up with TRBD2. CDR3 length: 14 amino acids. CDR1 and CDR2 from the germline V gene are SGHNT and YYREEE (reference sequence). J was trimmed by 7 bases and V by 4 bases; bases with no gene match: 4. CDR3 loop: CASSPTSGSNEQFF. The CDR3 DNA sequence: TGTGCCAGCAGCCCCACTAGCGGGAGTAATGAGCAGTTCTTC.

This clonotype was counted a few times. The V gene is TRBV25-1, the J gene TRBJ2-7; no reliable D call. Germline V CDR1 and CDR2: MGHDK, SYGVNS. V lost 6 bases to trimming and J lost 3 bases, with 6 bases between them. This CDR3 has 11 amino acids. CDR3 in amino acids: CASRVGYEQYF. The CDR3 nucleotides are TGTGCCAGCAGGGTGGGCTACGAGCAGTACTTC.

In its sample, this clonotype was seen a few times. The chain uses TRBV12-3 or TRBV12-4 and TRBJ2-2; unclear D gene. V was shortened by 4 bases and J by 8 bases, with 5 bases between the two germline ends. This CDR3 has 11 amino acids. The CDR3 DNA reads TGTGCCAGCAGTTCCGCGGGGGAGCTGTTTTTT. It yields the protein CASSSAGELFF.

The DNA of the CDR3 is TGTGCCAGCAGCGTAGAACCCATGGATGAAAAACTGTTTTTT. Translating gives CASSVEPMDEKLFF. This chain connects TRBV9 to TRBJ1-4; D remains ambiguous. Germline CDR1 and CDR2: SGDLS and YYNGEE. V gave up 0 bases and J gave up 6 bases, with 9 bases separating them. The CDR3 length is 14 residues. The full variable domain, its missing parts supplied by reference TRBV9 and TRBJ1-4, is DSGVTQTPKHLITATGQRVTLRCSPRSGDLSVYWYQQSLDQGLQFLIQYYNGEERAKGNILERFSAQQFPDLHSELNLSSLELGDSALYFCASSVEPMDEKLFFGSGTQLSVL.

This clonotype was picked up a small number of times. The chain combines TRBV29-1 with TRBJ2-3; TRBD1 matches 12 bases. The CDR3 sequence is 16 residues long. Per the germline V gene, CDR1 is SQVTM and CDR2 is ANQGSEA. The trim removed 4 bases at V and 3 bases at J, leaving 8 bases unmatched. CDR3 sequence (DNA): TGCAGCGTTGGGGGGGGACAGGGGGCGAGGACAGATACGCAGTATTTT. It yields the protein CSVGGGQGARTDTQYF.

The V call is TRBV2, the J call TRBJ2-7, with 9 bases lining up with TRBD2. J gave up 4 bases and V 1 base, and 8 bases lay outside the gene matches. Germline-derived CDR1 and CDR2 are SNHLY and FYNNEI. The CDR3 spans 16 residues. The CDR3 region has the DNA TGTGCCAGCAGTGAAGGCGTGGCTAGCGGGACTTACGAGCAGTACTTC. Translated: CASSEGVASGTYEQYF.

This chain links TRBV9 with TRBJ1-1; D uncertain. This CDR3 comprises 15 residues. Germline V gene data show CDR1 as SGDLS and CDR2 as YYNGEE. V lost 0 bases, J lost 1 base, and 10 bases lay in between. CDR3 residues: CASSVATAGNTEAFF. In DNA, the CDR3 is TGTGCCAGCAGCGTAGCTACGGCTGGGAACACTGAAGCTTTCTTT.